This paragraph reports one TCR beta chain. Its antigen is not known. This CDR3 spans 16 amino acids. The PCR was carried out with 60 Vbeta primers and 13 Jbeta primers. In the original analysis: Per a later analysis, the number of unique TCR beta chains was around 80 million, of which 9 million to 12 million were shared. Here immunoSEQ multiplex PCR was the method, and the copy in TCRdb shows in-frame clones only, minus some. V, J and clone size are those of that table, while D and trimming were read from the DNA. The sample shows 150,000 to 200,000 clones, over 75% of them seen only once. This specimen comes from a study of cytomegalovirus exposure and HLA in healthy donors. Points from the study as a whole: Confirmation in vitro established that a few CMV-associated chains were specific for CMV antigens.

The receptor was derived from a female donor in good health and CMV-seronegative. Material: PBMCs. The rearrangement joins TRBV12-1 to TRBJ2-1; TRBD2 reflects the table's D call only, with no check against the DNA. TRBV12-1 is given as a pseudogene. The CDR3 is CASSFVKDRDNNEQFF. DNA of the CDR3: TGTGCCAGCAGCTTTGTAAAGGACCGGGATAACAATGAGCAGTTCTTC.